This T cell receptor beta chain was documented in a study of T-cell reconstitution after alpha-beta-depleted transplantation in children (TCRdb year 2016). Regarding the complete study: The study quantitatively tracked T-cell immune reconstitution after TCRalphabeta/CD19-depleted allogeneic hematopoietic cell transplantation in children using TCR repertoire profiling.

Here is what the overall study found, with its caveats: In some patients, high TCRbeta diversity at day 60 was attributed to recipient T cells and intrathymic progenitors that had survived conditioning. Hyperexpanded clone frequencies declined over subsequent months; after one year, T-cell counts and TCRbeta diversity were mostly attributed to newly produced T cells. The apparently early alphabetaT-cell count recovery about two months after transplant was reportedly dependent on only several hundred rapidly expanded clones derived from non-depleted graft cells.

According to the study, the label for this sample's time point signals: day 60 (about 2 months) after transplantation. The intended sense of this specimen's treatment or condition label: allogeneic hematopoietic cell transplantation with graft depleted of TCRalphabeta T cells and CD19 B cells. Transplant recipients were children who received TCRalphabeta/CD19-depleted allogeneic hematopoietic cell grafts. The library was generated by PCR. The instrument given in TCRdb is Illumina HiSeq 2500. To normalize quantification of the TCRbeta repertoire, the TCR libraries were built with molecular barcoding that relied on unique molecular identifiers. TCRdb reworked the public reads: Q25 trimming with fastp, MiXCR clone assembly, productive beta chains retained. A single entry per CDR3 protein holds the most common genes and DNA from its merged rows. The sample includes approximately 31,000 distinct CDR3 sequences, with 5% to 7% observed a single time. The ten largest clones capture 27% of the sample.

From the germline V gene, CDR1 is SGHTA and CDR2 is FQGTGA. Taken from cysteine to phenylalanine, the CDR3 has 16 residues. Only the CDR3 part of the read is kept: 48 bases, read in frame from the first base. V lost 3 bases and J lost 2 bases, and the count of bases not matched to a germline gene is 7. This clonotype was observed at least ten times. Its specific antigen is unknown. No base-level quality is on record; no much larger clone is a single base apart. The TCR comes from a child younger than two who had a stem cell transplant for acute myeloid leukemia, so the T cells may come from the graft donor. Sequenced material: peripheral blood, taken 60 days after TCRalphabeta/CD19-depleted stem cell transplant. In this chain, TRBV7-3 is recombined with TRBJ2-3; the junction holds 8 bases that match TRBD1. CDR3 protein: CASSFGQGMITDTQYF. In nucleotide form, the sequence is TGTGCCAGCAGCTTCGGACAGGGAATGATCACAGATACGCAGTATTTT.